The rows below give T cell receptor beta chains drawn from one sample of a study of early T cells in non-severe SARS-CoV-2 infection. TCRdb analysed the 5' RACE reads with MiXCR anew, one entry per CDR3 protein. Of tens of thousands of distinct CDR3 sequences in the sample, about 15% were seen once. Sequenced sample: whole blood. These receptors came from an adult who was a healthcare worker with PCR-confirmed SARS-CoV-2 infection or an uninfected control (not recorded which). Each CDR3 is given with its conserved first and last residue. Each record gives: clone size, D gene, J gene, CDR3 length, V gene, CDR3 DNA, CDR3 protein. The D gene is left open where the match is weak. Size tells how often a clone was seen (once, few, many) or the class of an expanded clone, and some rows leave it out.

>few|TRBD2|TRBJ2-3|16|TRBV10-1
TGCGCCAGCACTGGACTAGCGGAACGGGTTGCAGATACGCAGTATTTT
CASTGLAERVADTQYF
>few|TRBD1|TRBJ1-1|15|TRBV7-6
TGTGCCAGCAGCTTAGGACAGGGCGGCGTCACTGAAGCTTTCTTT
CASSLGQGGVTEAFF
>few|TRBD2|TRBJ2-1|16|TRBV7-2
TGTGCCAGCAGCCCATCGACTAGCGGGGGGGTCGATGAGCAGTTCTTC
CASSPSTSGGVDEQFF
>many|.|TRBJ1-2|16|TRBV12-5
TGTGCTAGTGGTCCCGTTAACCCCTACGGGGAGCATGGCTACACCTTC
CASGPVNPYGEHGYTF
>many|.|TRBJ1-3|11|TRBV12-3/TRBV12-4
TGTGCCAGCAGCCGGGGGCCAGCCCCCGATTTT
CASSRGPAPDF
>.|.|TRBJ2-5|14|TRBV3-1
TGTGCCAGCAGCCAAGTTGGGCGGCAAGAGACCCAGTACTTC
CASSQVGRQETQYF
>.|TRBD1|TRBJ2-5|13|TRBV29-1
TGCAGCGTTGAAGAGACAGGGTTAGAGACCCAGTACTTC
CSVEETGLETQYF
>few|TRBD1|TRBJ2-5|14|TRBV7-6
TGTGCCAGCAGCTATAGGACAGGGGGAGAGACCCAGTACTTC
CASSYRTGGETQYF
>.|TRBD1|TRBJ2-7|14|TRBV4-3
TGCGCCAGCAGCCGCGGGACAGGGGGCGACGAGCAGTACTTC
CASSRGTGGDEQYF
>many|.|TRBJ2-7|18|TRBV7-9
TGTGCCAGCAGCCGTGGCCCCTTCCTAACGGGGGCGTCCTACGAGCAGTACTTC
CASSRGPFLTGASYEQYF
>.|TRBD1|TRBJ2-3|12|TRBV27
TGTGCCGCTGGACAGGGACCAGATACGCAGTATTTT
CAAGQGPDTQYF
>many|TRBD1|TRBJ1-5|14|TRBV20-1
TGCAGTGCCTTCGAGGGGGCTAGCAATCAGCCCCAGCATTTT
CSAFEGASNQPQHF
>few|.|TRBJ2-6|19|TRBV4-1
TGCGCCAGCAGCCAAGATTCGGCAGGGGATTATTCTGGGGCCAACGTCCTGACTTTC
CASSQDSAGDYSGANVLTF
>many|TRBD1|TRBJ1-1|14|TRBV25-1
TGTGCCAGCAGTGAATTTAGGGGGCGGGGTGAAGCTTTCTTT
CASSEFRGRGEAFF
>few|TRBD1|TRBJ1-1|14|TRBV5-1
TGCGCCAGTCTACAGGGGCCCCTGAACACTGAAGCTTTCTTT
CASLQGPLNTEAFF
>few|TRBD2|TRBJ2-3|15|TRBV20-1
TGCAGTGCTAGGTTCAAGCGGGGAAGCACAGATACGCAGTATTTT
CSARFKRGSTDTQYF
>many|.|TRBJ2-2|17|TRBV11-3
TGTGCCAGCAGCTCCGGGGGGACAGCTCGTGTTACCGGGGAGCTGTTTTTT
CASSSGGTARVTGELFF
>.|.|TRBJ1-2|13|TRBV6-6
TGTGCCAGCGGGGCAGGGAAGGTCTATGGCTACACCTTC
CASGAGKVYGYTF
>once|.|TRBJ2-2|11|TRBV28
TGTGCCAGCAGGCGGGCGGGGGAGCTGTTTTTT
CASRRAGELFF
>few|.|TRBJ2-5|16|TRBV7-9
TGTGCCAGCAGCCTATCGCGTCAGCCCTTCCAAGAGACCCAGTACTTC
CASSLSRQPFQETQYF
>many|.|TRBJ2-7|14|TRBV7-6
TGTGCCAGCAGCCTGGGAGAGAACGCCTACGAGCAGTACTTC
CASSLGENAYEQYF
>.|TRBD2|TRBJ2-1|14|TRBV6-6
TGTGCCAGCAGTTATCGAGCGGGGTACAATGAGCAGTTCTTC
CASSYRAGYNEQFF
>many|TRBD1|TRBJ2-1|13|TRBV2
TGTGCCAGCGGTGCCCAGGGGGCGCGCGAGCAGTTCTTC
CASGAQGAREQFF
>many|.|TRBJ1-5|14|TRBV28
TGTGCCAGCAGCCGCCGGGGTTCCAATCAGCCCCAGCATTTT
CASSRRGSNQPQHF
>many|TRBD2|TRBJ2-1|16|TRBV5-4
TGTGCCAGCAGCTTGGAAGGCGGGGGGGCCTACAATGAGCAGTTCTTC
CASSLEGGGAYNEQFF
>few|TRBD1|TRBJ2-7|14|TRBV5-1
TGCGCCAGCAGCATAGGGGGCGGGCCTACGAAGCAGTACTTC
CASSIGGGPTKQYF
>.|TRBD2|TRBJ2-3|16|TRBV19
TGTGCCAGCACCGGGGGACTAGCGGGGAACACAGATACGCAGTATTTT
CASTGGLAGNTDTQYF
>many|TRBD1|TRBJ1-5|14|TRBV6-5
TGTGCCAGCAGAGACAGGGTCCCCAATCAGCCCCAGCATTTT
CASRDRVPNQPQHF
>.|.|TRBJ1-1|15|TRBV4-3
TGCGCCAGCAGCCATATAGAAGGGCAGTGGCTTGGAGCTTTCTTT
CASSHIEGQWLGAFF
>few|TRBD2|TRBJ2-5|15|TRBV10-1
TGCGCCAGCAGTGATCCTAGCGGGGGGCGAGAGACCCAGTACTTC
CASSDPSGGRETQYF
>few|TRBD1|TRBJ2-4|13|TRBV6-2/TRBV6-3
TGTGCCAGCAGCCCTGACAGGGTCAGCATTCAGTACTTC
CASSPDRVSIQYF
>many|TRBD1|TRBJ2-3|18|TRBV10-3
TGTGCCATCAGTGAGTCGGGCAGTTGGGGACAGGATACAGATACGCAGTATTTT
CAISESGSWGQDTDTQYF
>few|TRBD2|TRBJ2-1|15|TRBV4-2
TGTGCCAGCAGCCACCTTAGCGGGGGCTACAATGAGCAGTTCTTC
CASSHLSGGYNEQFF
>.|TRBD2|TRBJ2-1|14|TRBV20-1
TGCAGTGCTAGAGGGCTAGCGGGGGCAAATGAGCAGTTCTTC
CSARGLAGANEQFF
>many|.|TRBJ1-2|14|TRBV9
TGTGCCAGCAGCGTAGCTACAACTAACTATGGCTACACCTTC
CASSVATTNYGYTF
>few|TRBD1|TRBJ2-7|16|TRBV27
TGTGCCAGCAGTCGGACAGGAGTAATTAGCTCCTACGAGCAGTACTTC
CASSRTGVISSYEQYF
>many|TRBD2|TRBJ2-1|15|TRBV10-1
TGCGCCAGCAGTGATCTTAGCGGGGGATACAATGAGCAGTTCTTC
CASSDLSGGYNEQFF
>few|TRBD1|TRBJ2-7|13|TRBV12-3/TRBV12-4
TGTGCCAGCAGCCCGACAGGGCAATACGAGCAGTACTTC
CASSPTGQYEQYF
>few|.|TRBJ1-5|15|TRBV12-3/TRBV12-4
TGTGCCAGCAATTCCGGGGACACACTTAATCAGCCCCAGCATTTT
CASNSGDTLNQPQHF
>many|.|TRBJ2-1|14|TRBV3-1
TGTGCCAGCAGCCAAGGGTCGGGGTACAATGAGCAGTTCTTC
CASSQGSGYNEQFF
>few|.|TRBJ2-7|14|TRBV20-1
TGCAGTGCTAGACCAATAGGGAGGGGGTACGAGCAGTACTTC
CSARPIGRGYEQYF
>few|TRBD2|TRBJ2-7|14|TRBV6-5
TGTGCCAGCAGTTACCGAGCTAGCGGGTGGGAGCAGTACTTC
CASSYRASGWEQYF
>few|.|TRBJ2-7|15|TRBV20-1
TGCAGTGCTAGAGATCGGCCGGCCAGCTCCTACGAGCAGTACTTC
CSARDRPASSYEQYF
>few|TRBD2|TRBJ2-5|14|TRBV10-2
TGCGCCAGCAGAGATGGGACTAGCTGGCAGACCCAGTACTTC
CASRDGTSWQTQYF
>few|TRBD2|TRBJ2-3|16|TRBV9
TGTGCCAGCAGCGCCCTAGCGGGGAGTGTCACAGATACGCAGTATTTT
CASSALAGSVTDTQYF
>few|.|TRBJ1-1|14|TRBV15
TGTGCCACCAGCAGTCTGGGCCCGGGGGATGAAGCTTTCTTT
CATSSLGPGDEAFF
>few|TRBD1|TRBJ2-7|15|TRBV10-3
TGTGCCATCAGTGAGTCGGACAGGGGGCTCTACGAGCAGTACTTC
CAISESDRGLYEQYF